The following is a TCR beta chain sequence with its context. Indicated time point: patch test 2, 6 weeks after DPC sensitization. Treatment meaning: therapeutic diphenylcyclopropenone sensitization with weekly scalp DPC. This specimen comes from a study of human T cells and chemical hapten exposure. This CDR3 has 14 amino acids. In germline, CDR1 is SGHTA, CDR2 FQGTGA. V was pared by 5 bases and J by 6 bases, with 7 bases of the junction left unmatched. MiXCR, applied by TCRdb to the RACE reads, yields one record per CDR3 protein. In the table there are roughly 100,000 distinct CDR3 sequences, 9.3% of which are singletons.

The sequence was collected from a middle-aged woman with alopecia areata. Some clones in this sample may be carry-over from other donors' samples. This specimen consisted of whole blood, obtained in connection with sensitization to the hapten diphenylcyclopropenone (DPC). V and J are TRBV7-3 and TRBJ2-7, with 10 nucleotides matching TRBD1. CDR3 amino acids: CASSAGQGSREQYF. As DNA, the CDR3 is TGTGCCAGCAGCGCGGGACAGGGGTCCCGCGAGCAGTACTTC. The full variable domain, with the rest looked up from reference TRBV7-3 and TRBJ2-7, is GAGVSQTPSNKVTEKGKYVELRCDPISGHTALYWYRQSLGQGPEFLIYFQGTGAADDSGLPNDRFFAVRPEGSVSTLKIQRTERGDSAVYLCASSAGQGSREQYFGPGTRLTVT.